One and the same sample provided the 8 T cell receptor beta chains below, sequenced in a study of cytomegalovirus exposure and HLA in healthy donors. Both 60 Vbeta primers and 13 Jbeta primers went into the PCR. Using immunoSEQ multiplex PCR, the repertoire was profiled, and TCRdb retains in-frame clones only, with some absent. The sample has over 40,000 clones; over 55% are singletons. What was sequenced was PBMCs. These receptors were collected from a man between 60 and 75 years old in good health and CMV-seropositive.

The rearrangement joins TRBV10-2 to TRBJ2-3, with D possibly TRBD2 on 6 matching bases. CDR3 length: 14 residues. Deletions cut 4 bases from V and 3 bases from J, with 11 bases between. Germline CDR1 and CDR2: WSHSY and SAAADI. This CDR3 is CASSVIGRTDTQYF. As DNA, the CDR3 is TGCGCCAGCAGTGTTATCGGGAGAACAGATACGCAGTATTTT.

This chain joins TRBV30 and TRBJ2-5, with 7 bases aligning to TRBD2. From germline, CDR1 is GTSNPN and CDR2 SVGIG (reference sequence). V trimming: 0 bases; J trimming: 0 bases; junction bases outside the gene matches: 7. The CDR3 loop spans 16 amino acids. CDR3 in amino acids: CAWSVAGRENQETQYF. CDR3 DNA: TGTGCCTGGAGTGTCGCCGGGCGGGAGAACCAAGAGACCCAGTACTTC.

The J gene is TRBJ2-3, the V gene TRBV7-9, with 9 bases matching TRBD2. The CDR3 has 15 amino acids. V lost 5 bases to trimming and J lost 8 bases; unmatched junction nucleotides: 11. Germline CDR1 reads SEHNR; CDR2 reads FQNEAQ (reference sequence). DNA of the CDR3: TGTGCCAGCAGCCCGATAGCGGGAGTGTGGGGTACGCAGTATTTT. Translating gives CASSPIAGVWGTQYF.

The gene calls are TRBV28 and TRBJ1-5; D is perhaps TRBD1 (6 bases). Trimming took off 1 base at V and 6 bases at J, with 16 bases between the two ends. The CDR3 sequence is 16 residues long. Germline CDR1 reads MDHEN; CDR2 reads SYDVKM. The CDR3: CASSLSTGSLGQPQHF. The CDR3 DNA sequence: TGTGCCAGCAGTTTATCCACAGGGTCGCTGGGTCAGCCCCAGCATTTT.

This rearrangement joins TRBV5-6 to TRBJ2-1; D not resolved. The CDR3 has 17 amino acids. V lost 2 bases to trimming and J lost 4 bases, with 19 bases between them. CDR1 and CDR2 (germline): SGHDT, YYEEEE. For the CDR3, the DNA is TGTGCCAGCAGCTTCTTCGCGGCAATAGGCACTTACAATGAGCAGTTCTTC. It specifies CASSFFAAIGTYNEQFF.

This clone was counted a single time. The chain links TRBV2 to TRBJ2-3, with D tentatively TRBD2 (6 bases). This CDR3 is 13 amino acids long. Trimming removed 7 bases at V and 3 bases at J, with 11 bases between. Germline CDR1 SNHLY, CDR2 FYNNEI. The CDR3 loop is CASNRRGTDTQYF. The CDR3 nucleotides read TGTGCCAGCAACAGGAGGGGAACAGATACGCAGTATTTT.

The chain carries TRBV7-2 and TRBJ1-3; D gene ambiguous. The CDR3 spans 14 residues. V was pared by 0 bases and J by 6 bases, with 9 bases between. Germline V lookup: CDR1 SGHTA, CDR2 FQGNSA. The DNA for the CDR3 is TGTGCCAGCAGCTTAGCGCCAGGTGAAAACACCATATATTTT. It is translated as CASSLAPGENTIYF.

The chain recombines TRBV19 with TRBJ2-6, with 8 bases aligning to TRBD1. This CDR3 contains 15 residues. V dropped 6 bases and J dropped 3; count of bases not matched to a gene: 4. Germline loops: CDR1 LNHDA, CDR2 SQIVND (reference sequence). The CDR3 region has the DNA TGTGCCAGTAGCCTGACAGGGGTTGGGGCCAACGTCCTGACTTTC. Protein product: CASSLTGVGANVLTF.